Ten or more counts support the clone carrying this T cell receptor (beta chain). This sample stems from a study of T cell repertoires in cytomegalovirus infection. Study summary: CMV infection plus the matching HLA type was flagged by public TCR beta signatures.

TCRdb reprocessed the reads via MiXCR and lists one record per CDR3 protein. The table lists under 200,000 distinct CDR3 sequences, roughly 9% of them singletons. V was shortened by 4 bases and J by 7 bases, with 11 bases between the two germline ends. CDR1 SGHVS and CDR2 FNYEAQ come from the germline V gene. The CDR3 loop spans 14 amino acids. The sequencing input was PBMCs. The clonotype comes from a human donor in good health (CMV status not recorded). Some clones in this sample may be carry-over from other donors' samples. The chain carries TRBV7-6 and TRBJ1-6, with D maybe TRBD1 (5 bases). Written as DNA, the CDR3 is TGTGCCAGCAGCTCCCGGGACGGCAATTCACCCCTCCACTTT. It encodes CASSSRDGNSPLHF.